A single sample gave rise to the 9 T cell receptor beta chains below, sequenced in a study of identical twins. Via MiXCR, TCRdb re-called the 5' RACE reads, giving one row per CDR3 protein. Counted here are under 900,000 distinct CDR3 sequences, about 18% occurring once; the ten biggest clones make up around 13%. Separately, the same data were catalogued under a study of T cells expressing NK-cell markers.

Sequencing was carried out using PBMCs. These TCRs come from a woman younger than 35 in good health.

This clonotype was observed a few times. V and J are TRBV15 and TRBJ2-7; the D gene is possibly TRBD1 (7 bases). CDR1 is LNHNV, CDR2 YYDKDF, per germline (reference sequence). The germline V and J ends were trimmed by 2 bases and 0 bases, with 11 bases remaining between them. The CDR3 totals 15 residues. In DNA form, the CDR3 reads TGTGCCACCAGCAGACCAGGGGGGAGCTCCTACGAGCAGTACTTC. Amino acids: CATSRPGGSSYEQYF.

The chain uses TRBV20-1 and TRBJ2-5; TRBD1 matches at 9 bases. Germline trimming cut 6 bases from V and 6 bases from J; bases unmatched to any gene: 8. This CDR3 contains 13 residues. Germline CDR1 and CDR2: DFQATT and SNEGSKA (reference sequence). CDR3 sequence: CSAQDRGHQTQYF. The CDR3 region has the DNA TGCAGTGCCCAGGACAGGGGCCACCAGACCCAGTACTTC.

The sample holds a few counts of this clonotype. This chain uses TRBV12-3 or TRBV12-4 with TRBJ1-1; 8 bases line up with TRBD1. This CDR3 contains 15 residues. V shed 6 bases and J 4 bases; nucleotides not matched to a gene: 10. CDR3 in amino acids: CASRPFTGGGTEAFF. As DNA, the CDR3 is TGTGCCAGCAGACCCTTTACAGGGGGAGGCACTGAAGCTTTCTTT.

On this clonotype: The CDR3 ends on some other residue instead of the conserved phenylalanine or tryptophan, so this is likely a read error. It is unclear where the CDR3 begins or ends on the DNA, so no DNA is shown, and the CDR3 is as TCRdb lists it. The V call is TRBV6-6, the J call TRBJ2-1; the table gives TRBD1 as D, unverified against the DNA. The CDR3 has 12 amino acids, counting both end residues. Germline-derived CDR1 and CDR2 are MNHNY and SVGAGI (reference sequence). CDR3 region: CASTGEPPRLAV.

J is TRBJ2-7 and V is TRBV20-1; D may be TRBD1 (5 bases). The germline gives CDR1 DFQATT, CDR2 SNEGSKA (reference sequence). The CDR3 is 13 residues long. V dropped 3 bases and J dropped 5 bases, with 14 bases sitting between them. The CDR3 loop is CSASIGANDEQYF. The CDR3 DNA follows: TGCAGTGCTAGCATAGGGGCAAACGACGAGCAGTACTTC.

The genes are TRBV12-3 or TRBV12-4 and TRBJ2-7; D may be TRBD2 (7 bases). The CDR3 runs 14 residues. Trimming took 3 bases from V and 2 from J, leaving 11 bases between them. In nucleotides, the CDR3 is TGTGCCAGCAGTTTTTGGGGGGGGCCCTACGAGCAGTACTTC. As protein: CASSFWGGPYEQYF.

This clonotype was found a few times. The chain carries TRBV11-2 and TRBJ2-1; 7 nucleotides line up with TRBD2. Germline V CDR1 and CDR2: SGHAT, FQNNGV. CDR3 size: 16 residues. V lost 3 bases to trimming and J lost 2 bases; unmatched junction nucleotides: 7. CDR3 region: CASSFRLAATYNEQFF. The CDR3 DNA reads TGTGCCAGCAGCTTCAGGCTAGCGGCTACCTACAATGAGCAGTTCTTC.

The chain couples TRBV6-1 to TRBJ2-1; weak D call: TRBD2 (6 bases). Trimming pared 6 bases from V and 4 bases from J, leaving 16 bases between. CDR3 size: 15 residues. Looked up from germline, CDR1 is MNHNS and CDR2 is SASEGT. The CDR3 loop reads CASSPTRSGYNEQFF. For the CDR3, the DNA is TGTGCCAGCAGCCCGACTAGGTCCGGGTACAATGAGCAGTTCTTC.

The chain uses TRBV12-3 or TRBV12-4 and TRBJ2-7; 10 bases agree with TRBD2. Trimming at V came to 1 base and at J to 7 bases, leaving 7 bases not matched to a gene. This CDR3 is built from 15 residues. CDR3 residues: CASSLVVAGGREQYF. The CDR3 bases are TGTGCCAGCAGTTTAGTGGTAGCGGGGGGTCGAGAGCAGTACTTC.